Reported below is one TCR beta chain. Its specificity is unknown. These data belong to a study of T cell responses to AZD1222 COVID-19 vaccine. Study-wide findings and caveats: Two AZD1222 administrations were followed by greater Spike-specific TCR breadth and depth. Nearly half of the spike-specific TCRs reportedly recognize variant regions that carry no mutations. There were vaccine-associated CD4 TCRs across spike, dominant at 160-218 and 743-854.

Trimming cost V 3 bases and J 6 bases, with 12 bases left between them. CDR1 and CDR2 (germline): DFQATT, SNEGSKA (reference sequence). This CDR3 has 12 amino acids. Clones were read by immunoSEQ multiplex PCR, and TCRdb kept only the in-frame ones, dropping some. Of some 150,000 clones in the sample, approximately 86% are singletons; the top ten hold approximately 6.6%. The source is an adult who had recovered from COVID-19. The sequenced sample was peripheral blood, obtained after recovery from COVID-19. The V and J genes are TRBV20-1 and TRBJ2-7, with no clear D. The CDR3: CSASSPRSEQYF. For the CDR3, the DNA is TGCAGTGCTAGTAGCCCCCGGAGCGAGCAGTACTTC.